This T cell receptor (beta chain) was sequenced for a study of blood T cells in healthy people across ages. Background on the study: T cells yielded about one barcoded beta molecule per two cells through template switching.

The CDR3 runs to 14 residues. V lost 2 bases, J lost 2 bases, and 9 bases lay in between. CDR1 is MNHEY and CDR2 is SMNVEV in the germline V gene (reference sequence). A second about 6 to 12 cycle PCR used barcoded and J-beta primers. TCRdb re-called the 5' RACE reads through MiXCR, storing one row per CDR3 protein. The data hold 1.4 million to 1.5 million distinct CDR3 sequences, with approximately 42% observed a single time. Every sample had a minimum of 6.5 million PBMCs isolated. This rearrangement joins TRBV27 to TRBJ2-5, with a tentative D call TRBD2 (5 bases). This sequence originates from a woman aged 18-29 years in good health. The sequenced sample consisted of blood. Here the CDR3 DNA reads TGTGCCAGCAGTTTAGTTCGGGAACAAGAGACCCAGTACTTC. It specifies CASSLVREQETQYF.